The following is a TCR beta chain sequence with its context. Its antigen is as yet unknown. Expressed TCRB transcripts got sequenced, as all isolated RNA was reverse transcribed. Libraries were prepared by immunoSEQ multiplex PCR; TCRdb keeps only in-frame clonotypes and omits some of them. Here the sample spans about 150,000 clones, approximately 10% being singletons. The single heparinised draw taken from each donor contained roughly 100 mL of blood on average. The CDR3 totals 14 residues. The V end was cut by 3 bases, the J end by 6 bases, with 15 bases between. In germline, CDR1 is SGHAT, CDR2 FQNNGV. This sample was included in a study of beta chain features in type 1 diabetes. Study as a whole: The samples had approximately 100,000,000 sorted cells examined in all.

Notes on the study in general: Compared with healthy donors, patients appeared to share more similar naive, central memory and regulatory TCRB repertoires. More deletions and fewer insertions at VDJ junctions were seen in type 1 diabetes patients.

This sequence joins TRBV11-2 and TRBJ2-7; D tentatively fits TRBD1 or TRBD2 (5 bases each). Sequencing used central memory CD4+ T cells from blood. This receptor was taken from a man aged 18 to 29 in good health. As DNA, the CDR3 is TGTGCCAGCAGCTTCCGGGACCCCACGGCCGAGCAGTACTTC. Its protein is CASSFRDPTAEQYF.